Below, 25 T cell receptor beta chains from the same sample are listed, as sequenced in a study of radiotherapy plus CTLA-4 blockade in lung cancer. Sequencing used immunoSEQ multiplex PCR; TCRdb keeps in-frame clones, though not all of them. The sample lists about 87,000 clones; around 84% were seen once. The sequences come from peripheral blood, collected from a patient treated with radiotherapy plus ipilimumab. These receptors all stem from a human donor with non-small cell lung cancer that progressed on radiotherapy plus ipilimumab.

The V gene is TRBV5-1, the J gene TRBJ2-5, with 8 nucleotides matching TRBD2. The CDR3 runs to 16 residues. V lost 1 base to trimming and J lost 5 bases; unmatched junction nucleotides: 10. Germline lookup yields CDR1 SGHRS and CDR2 YFSETQ. In DNA form, the CDR3 reads TGCGCCAGCAGCTTGTCTGCGGGAGGAGGTTCGGAGACCCAGTACTTC. This sequence encodes CASSLSAGGGSETQYF.

The chain combines TRBV7-2 with TRBJ2-2; a weak D match, TRBD1 (6 bases). The CDR3 spans 13 residues. The germline V gene has CDR1 SGHTA and CDR2 FQGNSA. V dropped 6 bases and J dropped 5 bases, with 10 bases sitting between them. In DNA form, the CDR3 reads TGTGCCAGCAGGTGGGGGCTGACCGGGGAGCTGTTTTTT. The encoded protein is CASRWGLTGELFF.

This chain uses TRBV4-1 with TRBJ2-5; D ambiguous. Trimming shortened V by 4 bases and J by 0 bases, and 9 bases separated the two germline ends. Germline loops: CDR1 MGHRA, CDR2 YSYEKL. The CDR3 loop spans 14 amino acids. CDR3 sequence (DNA): TGCGCCAGCAGCCCTTTCTCGTACCAAGAGACCCAGTACTTC. Protein product: CASSPFSYQETQYF.

Here the CDR3 reads CASSLHTGDNYGYTF. DNA for the CDR3: TGTGCCAGCAGCTTACATACAGGGGATAACTATGGCTACACCTTC. The chain has TRBV7-2 and TRBJ1-2, with 7 bases lining up with TRBD1. J gave up 1 base and V 2 bases, and 4 bases lay outside the gene matches. The CDR3 is 15 amino acids. Germline values: CDR1 SGHTA, CDR2 FQGNSA.

CDR3 sequence reads: CASSWPGDSGANVLTF. The CDR3 bases are TGTGCCAGCAGTTGGCCAGGGGACTCTGGGGCCAACGTCCTGACTTTC. This sequence joins TRBV6-6 and TRBJ2-6, with D possibly being TRBD1 (6 bases). Trimming took off 4 bases at V and 0 bases at J, with 10 bases between the two ends. Germline V lookup: CDR1 MNHNY, CDR2 SVGAGI (reference sequence). The CDR3 is 16 amino acids.

The J gene is TRBJ2-5, the V gene TRBV19, with TRBD1 identical over 7 bases. The CDR3 runs 15 residues. V gave up 3 bases and J gave up 4 bases; unmatched junction bases: 8. Germline V lookup: CDR1 LNHDA, CDR2 SQIVND (reference sequence). The CDR3 here is CASSIWERGPETQYF. Here the CDR3 DNA reads TGTGCCAGTAGTATTTGGGAGAGGGGGCCAGAGACCCAGTACTTC.

This clone was seen a few times. The chain joins TRBV2 to TRBJ2-5; the D is unclear. The CDR3 loop spans 11 amino acids. The V and J ends lost 4 bases and 5 bases respectively, with 5 bases between them. Germline CDR1 reads SNHLY; CDR2 reads FYNNEI. CDR3 DNA: TGTGCCAGCAGTGGCTTGGAGACCCAGTACTTC. Translating gives CASSGLETQYF.

V gene TRBV19 combines with J gene TRBJ2-1; weak D call: TRBD2 (7 bases). With 5 bases removed from V and 0 bases from J, the gap between germline ends came to 11 bases. This CDR3 is 15 amino acids long. Germline V gene lookup returns CDR1 LNHDA and CDR2 SQIVND (reference sequence). CDR3 sequence: CASSSGGSSYNEQFF. CDR3 nucleotides: TGTGCCAGTAGTTCGGGGGGCAGCTCCTACAATGAGCAGTTCTTC. The entire variable domain, with the rest obtained from reference TRBV19 and TRBJ2-1, is as follows: DGGITQSPKYLFRKEGQNVTLSCEQNLNHDAMYWYRQDPGQGLRLIYYSQIVNDFQKGDIAEGYSVSREKKESFPLTVTSAQKNPTAFYLCASSSGGSSYNEQFFGPGTRLTVL.

The gene calls are TRBV7-2 and TRBJ1-1; D remains unclear. The CDR3 is made up of 14 amino acids. Germline V gene sequence: CDR1 SGHTA, CDR2 FQGNSA. The ends were cut back, 4 bases at V and 0 bases at J, with 9 bases in the middle. The CDR3 loop reads CASSSTTVNTEAFF. In nucleotides, the CDR3 is TGTGCCAGCAGCTCCACGACCGTGAACACTGAAGCTTTCTTT.

The chain links TRBV7-2 to TRBJ1-5; D possibly corresponds to TRBD1 (6 bases). Trimming shortened V by 0 bases and J by 6 bases, and 12 bases separated the two germline ends. Germline values: CDR1 SGHTA, CDR2 FQGNSA. The CDR3 is 15 amino acids. CDR3 nucleotide sequence: TGTGCCAGCAGCTTAGCGGGACATGTCGGTCAGCCCCAGCATTTT. Translation gives CASSLAGHVGQPQHF.

The J gene is TRBJ1-4, the V gene TRBV28; 8 nucleotides align to TRBD1. The CDR3 totals 17 residues. Germline CDR1 reads MDHEN; CDR2 reads SYDVKM. V was pared by 6 bases and J by 7 bases, with 16 bases of the junction left unmatched. The CDR3 protein is CASSSLDRERGREKLFF. In nucleotides, the CDR3 is TGTGCCAGCAGCTCCTTGGACAGGGAGAGGGGCCGTGAAAAACTGTTTTTT.

The V call is TRBV2, the J call TRBJ2-7; D uncertain. The CDR3 length is 12 residues. CDR1 SNHLY and CDR2 FYNNEI come from the germline V gene. V lost 4 bases to trimming and J lost 7 bases, with 11 bases between them. This CDR3 is CASSGPSVEQYF. The CDR3 DNA follows: TGTGCCAGCAGTGGCCCGTCCGTGGAGCAGTACTTC.

This clone was recorded once. The CDR3 reads CASSLRPGGSYGYTF. The CDR3 nucleotides read TGTGCCAGCAGTTTACGTCCGGGGGGATCATATGGCTACACCTTC. This chain joins TRBV28 and TRBJ1-2, with TRBD1 as a possible D gene (5 bases). Germline V gene data show CDR1 as MDHEN and CDR2 as SYDVKM. V was cut by 2 bases and J by 5 bases, with 15 bases left in between. The CDR3 extends over 15 amino acids.

This sequence joins TRBV21-1 and TRBJ1-2; TRBD1 is taken as the D call from the table, unchecked against the DNA. TRBV21-1 is a listed pseudogene. The CDR3 length is 14 residues. CDR3 sequence: CASSKGGQPYGYTF. In DNA, the CDR3 is TGTGCCAGCAGCAAAGGCGGACAGCCCTATGGCTACACCTTC.

The V gene is TRBV5-1, the J gene TRBJ2-3, with D perhaps TRBD1 (5 bases). The germline V gene encodes CDR1 SGHRS and CDR2 YFSETQ. The CDR3 length is 15 residues. The germline V and J ends were trimmed by 3 bases and 5 bases, with 16 bases remaining between them. This CDR3 is CASSYSLQGLDTQYF. In nucleotides, the CDR3 is TGCGCCAGCAGCTACTCGCTGCAGGGATTAGATACGCAGTATTTT.

This chain links TRBV4-3 with TRBJ2-3; D is ambiguous. The V end was cut by 4 bases, the J end by 0 bases, with 11 bases between. Germline lookup yields CDR1 LGHNA and CDR2 YSLEER. The CDR3 has 15 amino acids. The CDR3 bases are TGCGCCAGCAGCCGCCGCCCCTTAAGCACAGATACGCAGTATTTT. Encoded protein: CASSRRPLSTDTQYF.

This chain links TRBV6-5 with TRBJ2-7; 7 bases match TRBD2. The germline gives CDR1 MNHEY, CDR2 SVGAGI. The CDR3 runs to 14 residues. V was clipped by 8 bases and J by 6 bases; unmatched bases: 13. CDR3 amino acids: CASGGGGLAGEQYF. The DNA of the CDR3 is TGTGCCAGCGGGGGGGGAGGCTTGGCTGGCGAGCAGTACTTC.

V gene TRBV5-1 combines with J gene TRBJ2-5; 8 bases map to TRBD2. The CDR3 is made up of 16 amino acids. The trim removed 4 bases at V and 4 bases at J, leaving 12 bases unmatched. CDR1 and CDR2 (germline): SGHRS, YFSETQ. The CDR3 loop is CASSPGAGGRRETQYF. Written as DNA, the CDR3 is TGCGCCAGCAGCCCGGGGGCGGGAGGCAGGAGAGAGACCCAGTACTTC.

Here the CDR3 reads CASSEVGDTQYF. In DNA, the CDR3 is TGTGCCAGCAGTGAAGTCGGAGATACGCAGTATTTT. V gene TRBV2 combines with J gene TRBJ2-3; no definite D call. Trimming took off 1 base at V and 5 bases at J, with 4 bases between the two ends. The CDR3 is made up of 12 amino acids. Per germline, CDR1 SNHLY and CDR2 FYNNEI.

The chain recombines TRBV18 with TRBJ2-2; D might be TRBD1 or TRBD2, each matching 5 bases. The V end was cut by 3 bases, the J end by 5 bases, with 10 bases between. CDR3 size: 14 residues. Germline CDR1 and CDR2: KGHSH and LQKENI. The CDR3 is CASSPQGRTGELFF. CDR3 bases: TGTGCCAGCTCACCGCAGGGACGAACCGGGGAGCTGTTTTTT.

The chain is built from TRBV5-1 and TRBJ1-6, with D unresolved. Germline V gives CDR1 SGHRS, CDR2 YFSETQ. The CDR3 is 14 amino acids. V was trimmed by 7 bases and J by 0 bases, leaving 8 bases between them. In DNA, the CDR3 is TGCGCCAGCCGAGAAAACTCCTATAATTCACCCCTCCACTTT. Protein: CASRENSYNSPLHF.

This chain connects TRBV5-1 to TRBJ2-1; the D call may be TRBD1 or TRBD2 (5 bases each). CDR1 is SGHRS, CDR2 YFSETQ, per germline. The ends were cut back, 4 bases at V and 4 bases at J, with 15 bases in the middle. CDR3 length equals 15 residues. The CDR3 sequence is CASSLGAGPYNEQFF. The DNA of the CDR3 is TGCGCCAGCAGCCTCGGGGCAGGGCCGTACAATGAGCAGTTCTTC.

The CDR3 DNA follows: TGCGCCAGCAGCTTGGTCGGGGATACGCAGTATTTT. Translated: CASSLVGDTQYF. This chain joins TRBV5-1 and TRBJ2-3; D is unresolved. V lost 0 bases and J lost 6, with 5 bases in between. Germline V gene lookup returns CDR1 SGHRS and CDR2 YFSETQ. The CDR3 covers 12 residues. Together with reference TRBV5-1 and TRBJ2-3, the CDR3 gives the full variable domain: KAGVTQTPRYLIKTRGQQVTLSCSPISGHRSVSWYQQTPGQGLQFLFEYFSETQRNKGNFPGRFSGRQFSNSRSEMNVSTLELGDSALYLCASSLVGDTQYFGPGTRLTVL.

The rearrangement links TRBV10-3 to TRBJ1-1; TRBD1 is a possible D gene (6 bases). Germline values: CDR1 ENHRY, CDR2 SYGVKD. The CDR3 runs to 14 residues. The V end was cut by 6 bases, the J end by 1 base, with 12 bases between. The CDR3 reads CAISQQGSNTEAFF. CDR3 DNA: TGTGCCATCAGCCAACAGGGCTCGAACACTGAAGCTTTCTTT.

This sequence joins TRBV18 and TRBJ1-3; no reliable D call. Trimming left V 0 bases short and J 4 bases short, with 7 bases between. Germline CDR1 KGHSH, CDR2 LQKENI. The CDR3 is 14 residues long. This chain's CDR3 is CASSPPGSGNTIYF. The CDR3 bases are TGTGCCAGCTCACCACCAGGGTCAGGAAACACCATATATTTT.